These T cell receptor beta chains were read from a single sample in a study of T cell responses to AZD1222 COVID-19 vaccine. Here immunoSEQ multiplex PCR was the method, and the copy in TCRdb shows in-frame clones only, minus some. Of about 110,000 clones in the sample, approximately 89% are singletons; the top ten hold approximately 3.1%. The material was peripheral blood, obtained on day 0 of MenACWY control vaccination. Receptor source: an adult in good health. The CDR3 runs from the conserved cysteine through the conserved F or W. D genes are given only for firm matches. Rows may omit the clone size; those that give it use once, few, many or a size class.

J gene,clone size,V gene,D gene,CDR3 protein,CDR3 DNA
TRBJ2-2,NA,TRBV3-1/TRBV3-2,NA,CASSRGGTNTGELFF,TGTGCCAGCAGCCGAGGGGGGACAAACACCGGGGAGCTGTTTTTT
TRBJ2-5,NA,TRBV7-3,NA,CASSLLGGVQETQYF,TGTGCCAGCAGCTTACTAGGCGGGGTTCAAGAGACCCAGTACTTC
TRBJ1-2,NA,TRBV6-1,NA,CASSEGAGSNYGYTF,TGTGCCAGCAGTGAAGGCGCAGGATCTAACTATGGCTACACCTTC
TRBJ2-3,NA,TRBV12-3/TRBV12-4,NA,CASSLNVLDTQYF,TGTGCCAGCAGTTTAAATGTTTTAGATACGCAGTATTTT
TRBJ1-4,NA,TRBV4-3,NA,CATRRDHGMNEKLFF,TGCGCCACTCGCCGGGACCACGGGATGAATGAAAAACTGTTTTTT
TRBJ2-7,NA,TRBV18,NA,CASSPPGGPYEQYF,TGTGCCAGCTCACCCCCCGGCGGTCCCTACGAGCAGTACTTC
TRBJ1-1,NA,TRBV15,TRBD1,CATSRRQGGTEAFF,TGTGCCACCAGCAGACGACAGGGGGGCACTGAAGCTTTCTTT
TRBJ1-3,NA,TRBV5-4,NA,CASSLGTARSGNTIYF,TGTGCCAGCAGCTTGGGGACAGCGCGCTCTGGAAACACCATATATTTT
TRBJ2-7,NA,TRBV5-6,NA,CASSYPGTHYEQYF,TGTGCCAGCAGCTACCCCGGGACACACTACGAGCAGTACTTC
TRBJ1-2,NA,TRBV3-1/TRBV3-2,NA,CASSRGQGNYGYTF,TGTGCCAGCAGCCGCGGGCAGGGCAACTATGGCTACACCTTC
TRBJ1-1,NA,TRBV6-5,NA,CASSYSRTANTEAFF,TGTGCCAGCAGTTACTCTCGGACGGCTAACACTGAAGCTTTCTTT
TRBJ1-2,NA,TRBV18,NA,CASSPSAGNPLNYGYTF,TGTGCCAGCTCACCGTCGGCAGGAAACCCCCTTAACTATGGCTACACCTTC
TRBJ2-2,NA,TRBV10-1,NA,CASSESPGIFTGELFF,TGCGCCAGCAGTGAGTCGCCCGGGATTTTCACCGGGGAGCTGTTTTTT
TRBJ2-3,NA,TRBV4-3,TRBD2,CASSQVTGGQVDTQYF,TGCGCCAGCAGCCAAGTAACGGGGGGGCAAGTAGATACGCAGTATTTT
TRBJ1-5,NA,TRBV28,TRBD1,CASSPRTGGLGQPQHF,TGTGCCAGCAGTCCTCGGACAGGGGGCTTGGGTCAGCCCCAGCATTTT
TRBJ1-1,NA,TRBV28,NA,CASTFSRGTEAFF,TGTGCCAGCACCTTCAGCCGGGGGACTGAAGCTTTCTTT
TRBJ1-2,NA,TRBV6-6,TRBD1,CASSYSVRGNYGYTF,TGTGCCAGCAGTTACTCAGTCAGGGGGAACTATGGCTACACCTTC
TRBJ2-7,NA,TRBV27,TRBD2,CASSLGSGGDEQYF,TGTGCCAGCAGTTTGGGGTCGGGGGGGGACGAGCAGTACTTC
TRBJ2-7,NA,TRBV10-2,NA,CASSEFYSYEQYF,TGCGCCAGCAGTGAGTTCTACTCCTACGAGCAGTACTTC
TRBJ2-7,NA,TRBV7-2,NA,CASSSPTGTYEQYF,TGTGCCAGCAGCTCGCCGACAGGAACCTACGAGCAGTACTTC
TRBJ2-3,NA,TRBV5-1,TRBD2,CASSLAGSGGAWDTQYF,TGCGCCAGCAGCTTGGCGGGTAGCGGGGGGGCCTGGGATACGCAGTATTTT
TRBJ2-7,NA,TRBV25-1,TRBD2,CASGGLAGVSSYEQYF,TGTGCCAGCGGTGGACTAGCGGGGGTGAGCTCCTACGAGCAGTACTTC
TRBJ2-1,few,TRBV7-6,TRBD1,CASSITGTGFDEQFF,TGTGCCAGCAGCATAACCGGGACAGGGTTCGATGAGCAGTTCTTC
TRBJ2-3,NA,TRBV29-1,TRBD1,CSVGDSTSSTDTQYF,TGCAGCGTGGGGGACAGTACCTCCAGCACAGATACGCAGTATTTT
TRBJ2-7,NA,TRBV7-8,NA,CASSFRGSYEQYF,TGTGCCAGCAGCTTCCGGGGTTCCTACGAGCAGTACTTC
TRBJ1-1,NA,TRBV9,NA,CASSAVRTAGGKTEAFF,TGTGCCAGCAGCGCGGTTCGGACAGCCGGAGGTAAGACTGAAGCTTTCTTT
TRBJ2-1,few,TRBV6-6,TRBD2,CASSGTSGHNEQFF,TGTGCCAGCAGTGGGACTAGCGGACACAATGAGCAGTTCTTC
TRBJ1-5,NA,TRBV19,TRBD1,CASSVGTGANQPQHF,TGTGCCAGTAGTGTGGGGACAGGGGCAAATCAGCCCCAGCATTTT
TRBJ2-7,NA,TRBV6-5,NA,CASSWGIPGEQYF,TGTGCCAGCAGTTGGGGGATCCCGGGAGAGCAGTACTTC
TRBJ2-7,NA,TRBV12-3/TRBV12-4,TRBD2,CASSPGGGEQYF,TGTGCCAGCAGCCCAGGCGGGGGAGAGCAGTACTTC
TRBJ1-6,few,TRBV6-6,NA,CASSQRSPGTYNSPLHF,TGTGCCAGCAGTCAAAGGTCCCCAGGGACCTATAATTCACCCCTCCACTTT
TRBJ1-1,NA,TRBV6-5,NA,CASSYSRGGDTEAFF,TGTGCCAGCAGTTACTCGAGGGGAGGGGACACTGAAGCTTTCTTT
TRBJ2-7,NA,TRBV5-3,NA,CARSPGTTSYEQYF,TGTGCCAGAAGCCCTGGGACAACGTCCTACGAGCAGTACTTC
TRBJ1-1,NA,TRBV6-5,TRBD1,CASRLREGAGTEAFF,TGTGCCAGCAGACTACGGGAGGGGGCGGGCACTGAAGCTTTCTTT
TRBJ1-5,NA,TRBV24-1,NA,CATSDPNRGNQPQHF,TGTGCCACCAGTGACCCCAATCGGGGCAATCAGCCCCAGCATTTT
TRBJ1-1,NA,TRBV7-2,TRBD1,CASSFRGRDTEAFF,TGTGCCAGCAGTTTCAGGGGGCGTGACACTGAAGCTTTCTTT
TRBJ2-7,NA,TRBV6-6,NA,CASSSYRTGTSYEQYF,TGTGCCAGCAGCTCCTACCGGACTGGAACCTCCTACGAGCAGTACTTC
TRBJ2-2,NA,TRBV6-5,TRBD1,CASSDRDRGSGELFF,TGTGCCAGCAGCGACCGGGACAGGGGCTCCGGGGAGCTGTTTTTT
TRBJ1-5,NA,TRBV19,TRBD1,CASRTGTGGPRPQHF,TGTGCCAGTAGGACCGGGACAGGGGGCCCGAGGCCCCAGCATTTT
TRBJ1-2,NA,TRBV3-1/TRBV3-2,NA,CASSQVRGSYGYTF,TGTGCCAGCAGCCAAGTGAGGGGGTCGTATGGCTACACCTTC
TRBJ2-1,NA,TRBV19,NA,CASSIPGRSYNEQFF,TGTGCCAGTAGTATCCCAGGGAGATCCTACAATGAGCAGTTCTTC
TRBJ2-3,NA,TRBV7-3,NA,CASSFGYTDTQYF,TGTGCCAGCAGCTTTGGATACACAGATACGCAGTATTTT
TRBJ1-2,NA,TRBV27,NA,CASSPALGGGDYGYTF,TGTGCCAGCAGTCCCGCCTTGGGTGGGGGCGACTATGGCTACACCTTC
TRBJ2-2,NA,TRBV18,NA,CASSPPGELFF,TGTGCCAGCTCACCACCCGGGGAGCTGTTTTTT
TRBJ2-3,NA,TRBV7-3,NA,CASSHSLGQTSTDTQYF,TGTGCCAGCAGCCACTCACTCGGACAGACTAGCACAGATACGCAGTATTTT
TRBJ1-5,NA,TRBV18,NA,CASSQDRNQPQHF,TGTGCCAGCTCACAGGACAGAAATCAGCCCCAGCATTTT